The clone carrying this TCR beta chain was counted between two and nine times. Antigen: not known. This sample is drawn from a study of CD8 T cells in ankylosing spondylitis. The CDR3 loop spans 15 amino acids. The germline V and J ends were trimmed by 6 bases and 2 bases, with 14 bases remaining between them. The V gene's germline CDR1 is MDHEN and CDR2 SYDVKM. Making the TCR beta libraries involved quantitative 5'-RACE with molecular barcodes. TCRdb ran MiXCR on the 5' RACE reads and lists one entry per CDR3 protein. In the table there are roughly 150,000 distinct CDR3 sequences, approximately 7.3% of which are singletons. Study-wide results and limits: Reportedly, matched ankylosing spondylitis synovial fluid was significantly enriched for disease-linked clones. Seemingly characteristic of ankylosing spondylitis blood was a TCR beta motif consisting of about 8 highly homologous variants. Disease-linked clones were found to be CD8+ and relatively rare in peripheral blood.

This receptor was identified in a female donor with ankylosing spondylitis or in good health (not recorded which). The sample comprised blood, either unsorted or a sorted T cell fraction (not recorded which). V usage is TRBV28 and J usage is TRBJ1-5; weak D call: TRBD1 (5 bases). The CDR3 sequence: CASSPDMNGNQPQHF. DNA for the CDR3: TGTGCCAGCAGCCCGGACATGAATGGCAATCAGCCCCAGCATTTT. Using reference TRBV28 and TRBJ1-5 for the parts outside the CDR3, the full variable domain is DVKVTQSSRYLVKRTGEKVFLECVQDMDHENMFWYRQDPGLGLRLIYFSYDVKMKEKGDIPEGYSVSREKKERFSLILESASTNQTSMYLCASSPDMNGNQPQHFGDGTRLSIL.